This T cell receptor beta chain was retrieved from a study of blood T cell repertoires in COVID-19. On the study more broadly: T cells, B-cell-depleted T cells, or PBMCs supplied cDNA or gDNA.

Repertoires were generated with immunoSEQ multiplex PCR, while TCRdb's copy carries only in-frame clones and drops some. The data contain 350,000 to 550,000 clones, about 89% of them singletons. The receptor's source is a woman in her twenties or thirties with acute or convalescent COVID-19. Specimen: peripheral blood.

CDR3 DNA sequence: TGTGCCAGCAGCTTGTCGGGGACAGGGTCGCAGGGCTACACCTTC. This codes for CASSLSGTGSQGYTF. The V and J genes are TRBV5-4 and TRBJ1-2; 9 nucleotides line up with TRBD1. This CDR3 contains 15 residues. Germline lookup yields CDR1 SGHNT and CDR2 YYREEE (reference sequence). The J segment lost 8 bases and the V segment lost 1 base, leaving 9 bases of the junction unmatched.